The next 15 T cell receptor beta chains were all read from a single sample in a study of T cells in Graves' hyperthyroidism and ophthalmopathy. Amplification yielded TCR beta CDR3 regions, with RNA transcripts as the source. Initially, a first-round RT-PCR of the TCR CDR3 employed the HTBI primer set. TCRdb itself ran the multiplex PCR reads through MiXCR, one entry per CDR3 protein. The profile shows 500,000 to 600,000 distinct CDR3 sequences, less than 20% of them singletons. Sequences were obtained from blood. The source is a man aged 40-50 years with Graves' ophthalmopathy.

The chain is built from TRBV5-1 and TRBJ2-3; 10 bases fit TRBD2. CDR3 size: 15 residues. Trimming took 4 bases from V and 2 from J; bases not matched to a gene: 4. From germline, CDR1 is SGHRS and CDR2 YFSETQ. The DNA for the CDR3 is TGCGCCAGCAGCGATAGCGGGAGGAACACAGATACGCAGTATTTT. Translating gives CASSDSGRNTDTQYF.

V and J are TRBV19 and TRBJ1-6; tentative D call: TRBD1 (6 bases). Germline CDR1 LNHDA, CDR2 SQIVND (reference sequence). The V gene lost 3 bases and the J gene lost 7 bases, with 13 bases spanning the gap. This CDR3 is 15 amino acids long. This CDR3 is CASSIDGGINSPLHF. The DNA for the CDR3 is TGTGCCAGTAGTATCGATGGGGGCATCAATTCACCCCTCCACTTT. Drawing the rest from reference TRBV19 and TRBJ1-6, the complete variable domain is DGGITQSPKYLFRKEGQNVTLSCEQNLNHDAMYWYRQDPGQGLRLIYYSQIVNDFQKGDIAEGYSVSREKKESFPLTVTSAQKNPTAFYLCASSIDGGINSPLHFGNGTRLTVT.

This clonotype appeared many times. The chain recombines TRBV28 with TRBJ2-4; D is unresolved. The V and J ends lost 5 bases and 0 bases respectively, with 11 bases between them. The CDR3 consists of 15 residues. Germline CDR1 MDHEN, CDR2 SYDVKM. The CDR3 spells CASSPTQLAKNIQYF. The CDR3, as DNA: TGTGCCAGCAGTCCAACCCAGTTAGCCAAAAACATTCAGTACTTC.

This clonotype was counted ten times or more. CDR3 in DNA: TGTGCCAGCAGTTTGCGAGTCGTAGAGACCCAGTACTTC. This codes for CASSLRVVETQYF. V usage is TRBV28 and J usage is TRBJ2-5; D call uncertain. The V end was cut by 3 bases, the J end by 4 bases, with 9 bases between. The CDR3 totals 13 residues. Germline values: CDR1 MDHEN, CDR2 SYDVKM. Combining the CDR3 with reference TRBV28 and TRBJ2-5 gives the whole variable domain DVKVTQSSRYLVKRTGEKVFLECVQDMDHENMFWYRQDPGLGLRLIYFSYDVKMKEKGDIPEGYSVSREKKERFSLILESASTNQTSMYLCASSLRVVETQYFGPGTRLLVL.

The sample holds a few counts of this clonotype. The genes are TRBV5-1 and TRBJ2-7, with 7 bases fitting TRBD2. The length of the CDR3 is 14 residues. V lost 0 bases, J lost 5 bases, and 5 bases stayed unmatched. CDR1 SGHRS and CDR2 YFSETQ come from the germline V gene. Written as DNA, the CDR3 is TGCGCCAGCAGCTTGGTAGCGACTAGCAACGAGCAGTACTTC. The encoded protein is CASSLVATSNEQYF.

A few counts support this clonotype. J is TRBJ2-3 and V is TRBV5-1; 10 bases are shared with TRBD2. The CDR3 is 18 amino acids. Germline CDR1 is SGHRS and CDR2 is YFSETQ. The J segment lost 3 bases and the V segment lost 2 bases, leaving 12 bases of the junction unmatched. The chain's CDR3 is CASSFASGGPSVTDTQYF. Written as DNA, the CDR3 is TGCGCCAGCAGCTTCGCTAGCGGGGGCCCCTCGGTGACAGATACGCAGTATTTT.

This clonotype showed up just a few times. The rearrangement uses TRBV4-2 and TRBJ2-2, with 7 bases that match TRBD2. Germline CDR1 is LGHNA and CDR2 is YNFKEQ. J gave up 5 bases and V 4 bases, and 19 bases lay outside the gene matches. The length of the CDR3 is 19 residues. CDR3 sequence reads: CASSLRIIAGEGWTGELFF. The CDR3, as DNA: TGTGCCAGCAGCCTTAGGATAATTGCGGGAGAGGGATGGACCGGGGAGCTGTTTTTT.

This clonotype was counted at least ten times. The rearrangement links TRBV5-1 to TRBJ2-5; the D is unclear. The V end lost 3 bases, the J end lost 3 bases, and 12 bases lay between the germline ends. Germline V gene lookup returns CDR1 SGHRS and CDR2 YFSETQ. This CDR3 is 14 amino acids long. The CDR3 region is CASSSGPSEETQYF. CDR3 in DNA: TGCGCCAGCAGCTCGGGCCCTTCGGAAGAGACCCAGTACTTC.

This clonotype has only a few counts. The chain employs TRBV12-3 or TRBV12-4 and TRBJ1-1, with D perhaps TRBD1 (6 bases). The V and J ends lost 8 bases and 1 base respectively, with 14 bases between them. CDR3 length equals 14 residues. Written as DNA, the CDR3 is TGTGCCAGCGGTGTTTCCAGGGGGAACACTGAAGCTTTCTTT. This codes for CASGVSRGNTEAFF.

The gene calls are TRBV11-2 and TRBJ2-3, with 13 bases lining up with TRBD2. The CDR3 contains 19 residues. Germline values: CDR1 SGHAT, CDR2 FQNNGV. V lost 8 bases and J lost 4; bases outside the gene matches: 18. CDR3: CASGYPPTGTSGAADTQYF. In nucleotides, the CDR3 is TGTGCCAGCGGATACCCCCCTACCGGGACTAGCGGGGCAGCAGATACGCAGTATTTT.

This clonotype was counted between two and nine times. The genes are TRBV28 and TRBJ1-1; TRBD1 agrees at 9 bases. V lost 5 bases to trimming and J lost 3 bases; unmatched junction nucleotides: 4. The germline gives CDR1 MDHEN, CDR2 SYDVKM. The CDR3 is 14 residues long. CDR3 sequence: CASSPTGGYTEAFF. The CDR3 DNA reads TGTGCCAGCAGTCCAACAGGGGGCTACACTGAAGCTTTCTTT.

A few counts support this clonotype. The V gene is TRBV20-1, the J gene TRBJ2-1, with D tentatively TRBD1 or TRBD2 (6 bases each). Germline CDR1 and CDR2: DFQATT and SNEGSKA (reference sequence). Trimming left V 5 bases short and J 7 bases short, with 15 bases between. This CDR3 region has 13 residues. The CDR3 nucleotides read TGCAGTGCTCGAGGGGGTAGCGGTAATGAGCAGTTCTTC. It codes for CSARGGSGNEQFF.

This clonotype was counted ten times or more. The rearrangement joins TRBV28 to TRBJ1-2; D gene uncertain. The V gene's germline CDR1 is MDHEN and CDR2 SYDVKM. The germline V and J ends were trimmed by 7 bases and 1 base, with 16 bases remaining between them. This CDR3 comprises 15 residues. The CDR3 nucleotides read TGTGCCAGCATCCCTGGAAGGACTTTTAACTATGGCTACACCTTC. It is translated as CASIPGRTFNYGYTF.

The J gene is TRBJ2-5, the V gene TRBV29-1, with 7 bases identical to TRBD1. The germline V gene encodes CDR1 SQVTM and CDR2 ANQGSEA. V dropped 7 bases and J dropped 3; count of bases not matched to a gene: 5. The CDR3 sequence is 12 residues long. The CDR3 nucleotides are TGCAGCGCCCGACAGGGTGAAGAGACCCAGTACTTC. Translating it yields CSARQGEETQYF.

The chain employs TRBV6-2 or TRBV6-3 and TRBJ1-1; D is unclear. Germline CDR1 and CDR2: MNHEY and SVGEGT. This CDR3 is built from 12 residues. With 2 bases removed from V and 5 bases from J, the gap between germline ends came to 6 bases. As DNA, the CDR3 is TGTGCCAGCAGTTACCTTGGGACTGAAGCTTTCTTT. Translation: CASSYLGTEAFF.